This entry concerns a single T cell receptor (beta chain). TCRdb passed the 5' RACE reads through MiXCR, listing each CDR3 protein once. The table has tens of thousands of distinct CDR3 sequences, roughly an eighth seen once. The data are from a study of neurological immune-mediated disorders. V gave up 3 bases and J gave up 8 bases, with 9 bases separating them. CDR3 length equals 12 residues. Germline V CDR1 and CDR2: SGDLS, YYNGEE. The time point denotes: longitudinal time-point 1 (baseline). J is TRBJ2-1 and V is TRBV9; no clear D. The receptor was derived from a female donor with HTLV-1-associated myelopathy (HAM/TSP). Material for sequencing was PBMCs. The CDR3 coding sequence is TGTGCCAGCAGCGCCCCTGGTTATGAGCAGTTCTTC. Amino acid sequence: CASSAPGYEQFF.